This T cell receptor beta chain came from a study of T cells in localized non-small cell lung cancer. Study-level points and caveats: Those with higher blood T cell density had longer overall survival. Since sequencing was restricted to only one region of the tumor, intratumor heterogeneity remains a possibility. The study found T cell clonality highest in uninvolved adjacent lung, above tumor.

CDR3 size: 15 residues. V was clipped by 6 bases and J by 7 bases; unmatched bases: 10. Germline V gene lookup returns CDR1 MNHEY and CDR2 SVGAGI. Libraries were prepared by immunoSEQ multiplex PCR; TCRdb keeps only in-frame clonotypes and omits some of them. The table includes roughly 30,000 clones, 70% to 90% detected once. In the case of this clone: Its specificity is not known.

The rearrangement uses TRBV6-5 and TRBJ2-4; 9 nucleotides align to TRBD1. This clonotype was sampled from a woman between 35 and 70 years old with stage III lung adenocarcinoma. The starting material was peripheral blood mononuclear cells, obtained before any cancer treatment. The CDR3: CASRTGTGWGNIQYF. CDR3 bases: TGTGCCAGCAGAACCGGGACAGGGTGGGGGAACATTCAGTACTTC.